This T cell receptor (beta chain) was obtained from a study of T cells in Graves' hyperthyroidism and ophthalmopathy. Study details: Peripheral blood draws took place at initial diagnosis, ahead of any treatment.

A note on this clonotype: Germline and junction disagree at one end, which may indicate a read error.

The CDR3 extends over 15 amino acids. Across 18 months, stable Graves' hyperthyroidism was marked by no progression to ophthalmopathy. Subjects aged 18 to 65 presented with newly diagnosed hyperthyroidism of less than 2 months' duration. Uncontrolled infection, other autoimmune disease, pregnancy or lactation led to exclusion. What was amplified from RNA transcripts were TCR beta CDR3 regions. TCR CDR3 regions were first amplified by RT-PCR with HTBI primers. TCRdb re-analysed the multiplex PCR reads in MiXCR, keeping a single row per CDR3 protein. Of approximately 640,000 distinct CDR3 sequences in the sample, about 18% are singletons; the top ten hold 15%.

The chain joins TRBV12-3 or TRBV12-4 to TRBJ1-3, with TRBD1 identical over 10 bases. The TCR was taken from a man between 50 and 59 years old with Graves' hyperthyroidism. The sequenced sample consisted of blood. The CDR3 nucleotides read TGTGCCAGCAGGGACAGGGGGAGCTCTGGAAACACCGTATATTTT. It codes for CASRDRGSSGNTVYF.